These 25 T cell receptor beta chains came from one sample sequenced in a study of cytomegalovirus exposure and HLA in healthy donors. TCRdb's copy holds only in-frame clones and misses some; the assay was immunoSEQ multiplex PCR. The sample includes tens of thousands of clones, 95% of them seen just once. What was sequenced was PBMCs. The receptors derive from a young woman in good health and CMV-seronegative.

The chain combines TRBV7-2 with TRBJ2-3; D is possibly TRBD2 (5 bases). Germline CDR1 and CDR2: SGHTA and FQGNSA. V lost 1 base to trimming and J lost 0 bases, with 8 bases between them. CDR3 length: 15 residues. The CDR3 here is CASSLVGLSTDTQYF. The CDR3 region has the DNA TGTGCCAGCAGCTTAGTTGGACTCAGCACAGATACGCAGTATTTT.

J is TRBJ1-1 and V is TRBV5-4; D possibly corresponds to TRBD1 (5 bases). The CDR3 runs 14 residues. The germline V gene has CDR1 SGHNT and CDR2 YYREEE (reference sequence). V was clipped by 4 bases and J by 4 bases, with 14 bases between them. The CDR3, as DNA: TGTGCCAGCAGCCCGCGGGATGGGACCACTGAAGCTTTCTTT. Its translation: CASSPRDGTTEAFF.

The chain uses TRBV5-5 and TRBJ2-5; 11 bases match TRBD2. V lost 2 bases and J lost 1; bases outside the gene matches: 4. This CDR3 has 16 amino acids. CDR1 and CDR2 from the germline V gene are SGHKS and YYEKEE (reference sequence). CDR3 in amino acids: CASSFAGLAVQETQYF. Written as DNA, the CDR3 is TGTGCCAGCAGCTTTGCGGGACTAGCGGTCCAAGAGACCCAGTACTTC.

DNA of the CDR3: TGTGCCAGCAGCCTCGGGAGGGAGCAGTACTTC. Its protein is CASSLGREQYF. The J gene is TRBJ2-7, the V gene TRBV7-8, with 7 bases identical to TRBD2. The CDR3 has 11 amino acids. Germline trimming cut 5 bases from V and 7 bases from J; bases unmatched to any gene: 2. Germline CDR1 reads SGHVS; CDR2 reads FQNEAQ. Full variable domain (outside the CDR3, taken from reference TRBV7-8 and TRBJ2-7): GAGVSQSPRYKVAKRGQDVALRCDPISGHVSLFWYQQALGQGPEFLTYFQNEAQLDKSGLPSDRFFAERPEGSVSTLKIQRTQQEDSAVYLCASSLGREQYFGPGTRLTVT.

The V and J genes are TRBV5-1 and TRBJ2-3; 11 nucleotides align to TRBD1. Germline CDR1 reads SGHRS; CDR2 reads YFSETQ. The CDR3 covers 16 residues. J lost 3 bases, V lost 3 bases, and 6 bases had no gene match. CDR3 coding DNA: TGCGCCAGCAGCTATTACGGGACAGGGGGAACAGATACGCAGTATTTT. Translation gives CASSYYGTGGTDTQYF.

The chain carries TRBV28 and TRBJ2-1, with 13 bases matching TRBD2. The CDR3 runs 20 residues. Germline values: CDR1 MDHEN, CDR2 SYDVKM. With V trimmed by 6 bases and J by 4 bases, 18 bases remained unmatched. CDR3 in amino acids: CASSRETWTSGRTTYNEQFF. CDR3 DNA: TGTGCCAGCAGCCGCGAAACCTGGACTAGCGGGAGAACAACTTACAATGAGCAGTTCTTC.

This clone was seen only once. The DNA for the CDR3 is TGCGCCAGCAGCCCGCCGGTAGGACAGGGAGGATACAATGAGCAGTTCTTC. Translation gives CASSPPVGQGGYNEQFF. This sequence joins TRBV4-1 and TRBJ2-1, with 8 bases fitting TRBD1. This CDR3 comprises 17 residues. Germline lookup yields CDR1 MGHRA and CDR2 YSYEKL. Losses at the gene ends were 4 bases for V and 4 bases for J; bases not matched to a gene: 12.

The chain carries TRBV27 and TRBJ2-3, with 12 nucleotides matching TRBD2. CDR3 length: 18 amino acids. Losses at the gene ends were 3 bases for V and 3 bases for J; bases not matched to a gene: 10. Germline V lookup: CDR1 MNHEY, CDR2 SMNVEV (reference sequence). This chain's CDR3 is CASSFLRLAGDITDTQYF. The CDR3, as DNA: TGTGCCAGCAGTTTCCTCCGACTAGCGGGGGACATTACAGATACGCAGTATTTT.

The gene calls are TRBV5-8 and TRBJ1-2, with D maybe TRBD1 (6 bases). The CDR3 spans 14 residues. CDR1 is SGHTS, CDR2 YDEGEE, per germline. Deletions cut 0 bases from V and 8 bases from J, with 14 bases between. CDR3 sequence (DNA): TGTGCCAGCAGCTTGGGCCAGAGGGGGTTAGGCTACACCTTC. It encodes CASSLGQRGLGYTF.

This sequence joins TRBV27 and TRBJ2-1; a weak D match, TRBD2 (5 bases). There are 14 residues in the CDR3. Germline assignment: CDR1 MNHEY and CDR2 SMNVEV (reference sequence). V shed 5 bases and J shed 2 bases, with 10 bases lying between them. This CDR3 reads CASSDYSPYNEQFF. CDR3 bases: TGTGCCAGCAGTGACTACTCTCCCTACAATGAGCAGTTCTTC.

The chain employs TRBV5-1 and TRBJ2-2; D may be TRBD1 (6 bases). CDR1 and CDR2 from the germline V gene are SGHRS and YFSETQ. CDR3 length: 18 residues. V lost 4 bases, J lost 4 bases, and 23 bases lay in between. CDR3 in amino acids: CASSDSTRDTLLTGELFF. The CDR3, as DNA: TGCGCCAGCAGCGACTCTACCCGGGACACTTTACTCACCGGGGAGCTGTTTTTT.

CDR3 nucleotides: TGTGCCAGCAGCTTAGTTTCGGCGGGAGGTTCCGGGGAGCTGTTTTTT. Protein product: CASSLVSAGGSGELFF. The chain is built from TRBV11-3 and TRBJ2-2; 8 bases agree with TRBD2. V lost 1 base and J lost 6; bases outside the gene matches: 7. CDR3 length: 16 amino acids. The germline V gene encodes CDR1 SGHNT and CDR2 YENEEA.

This chain uses TRBV5-4 with TRBJ2-7, with 8 nucleotides matching TRBD1. V trimming: 3 bases; J trimming: 2 bases; junction bases outside the gene matches: 7. CDR1 is SGHNT and CDR2 is YYREEE in the germline V gene (reference sequence). CDR3 length: 15 amino acids. The DNA for the CDR3 is TGTGCCAGCAGCTCGGGACAGGCCCGAACCTACGAGCAGTACTTC. Translation gives CASSSGQARTYEQYF.

Details on this clone: Germline and junction disagree at one end, which may indicate a read error. The rearrangement links TRBV5-5 to TRBJ2-3; perhaps TRBD2 as D (6 bases). Germline lookup yields CDR1 SGHKS and CDR2 YYEKEE (reference sequence). The CDR3 runs to 14 residues. CDR3 loop: CASSLGTLADTQYF. The CDR3 region has the DNA TGTGCCAGCAGTTTGGGGACTTTGGCAGATACGCAGTATTTT.

CDR3 DNA sequence: TGCGCCAGCAGCCCAGGGACAGGGGGCGAAGCAACTAATGAAAAACTGTTTTTT. Amino acids: CASSPGTGGEATNEKLFF. V usage is TRBV5-1 and J usage is TRBJ1-4; 12 bases agree with TRBD1. V lost 4 bases to trimming and J lost 0 bases; unmatched junction nucleotides: 7. Germline V gives CDR1 SGHRS, CDR2 YFSETQ. The CDR3 consists of 18 residues.

The chain couples TRBV19 to TRBJ2-7, with 14 nucleotides matching TRBD2. The CDR3 length is 16 residues. Losses at the gene ends were 4 bases for V and 9 bases for J; bases not matched to a gene: 11. Germline CDR1 is LNHDA and CDR2 is SQIVND (reference sequence). CDR3 loop: CASSSTGTSGRLRQYF. The CDR3, as DNA: TGTGCCAGTAGTAGCACCGGGACTAGCGGGAGATTAAGGCAGTACTTC.

This chain uses TRBV18 with TRBJ2-2; D remains unclear. Trimming stripped 1 base from V and 7 bases from J, with 7 bases between. The germline V gene encodes CDR1 KGHSH and CDR2 LQKENI. The CDR3 is 13 amino acids. The CDR3 is CASSPRAGGELFF. The CDR3 DNA follows: TGTGCCAGCTCACCACGGGCAGGCGGGGAGCTGTTTTTT.

This chain links TRBV6-5 with TRBJ2-5, with D tentatively TRBD2 (6 bases). In germline, CDR1 is MNHEY, CDR2 SVGAGI. This CDR3 has 13 residues. Trimming shortened V by 8 bases and J by 5 bases, and 15 bases separated the two germline ends. CDR3 bases: TGTGCCAGCTCGGGGGTGAACCGGGAGACCCAGTACTTC. It translates to CASSGVNRETQYF.

As concerns this clone: A junction boundary mismatches the germline segment, possibly from a read error. V is TRBV19 and J is TRBJ2-5; D is possibly TRBD2 (5 bases). This CDR3 has 15 residues. The V gene's germline CDR1 is LNHDA and CDR2 SQIVND (reference sequence). CDR3 sequence (DNA): TGTGCCAGTAGTACCATGGGGAGCGGTCAAGGGACCCAGTACTTC. Translating gives CASSTMGSGQGTQYF.

This sequence joins TRBV14 and TRBJ1-3; D ambiguous. Trimming pared 1 base from V and 0 bases from J, leaving 10 bases between. The germline V gene has CDR1 SGHDN and CDR2 FVKESK. The CDR3 contains 16 residues. In DNA, the CDR3 is TGTGCCAGCAGCCAAGTCGGTCCGAGCTCTGGAAACACCATATATTTT. It specifies CASSQVGPSSGNTIYF. Full variable domain (rest looked up from reference TRBV14 and TRBJ1-3): EAGVTQFPSHSVIEKGQTVTLRCDPISGHDNLYWYRRVMGKEIKFLLHFVKESKQDESGMPNNRFLAERTGGTYSTLKVQPAELEDSGVYFCASSQVGPSSGNTIYFGEGSWLTVV.

The rearrangement joins TRBV7-2 to TRBJ1-2; D is perhaps TRBD1 (5 bases). Germline loops: CDR1 SGHTA, CDR2 FQGNSA. The CDR3 length is 14 residues. V lost 1 base, J lost 1 base, and 7 bases lay in between. The CDR3 spells CASSLGGLNYGYTF. In nucleotides, the CDR3 is TGTGCCAGCAGCTTAGGGGGCCTTAACTATGGCTACACCTTC.

This chain uses TRBV6-5 with TRBJ2-7; D not resolved. V was clipped by 0 bases and J by 4 bases, with 10 bases between them. Germline CDR1 MNHEY, CDR2 SVGAGI. CDR3 length: 14 residues. The DNA of the CDR3 is TGTGCCAGCAGTTACTCTGGCTTACCATACGAGCAGTACTTC. Amino acid sequence: CASSYSGLPYEQYF.

The chain recombines TRBV27 with TRBJ2-1; 7 nucleotides agree with TRBD2. The J segment lost 8 bases and the V segment lost 8 bases, leaving 15 bases of the junction unmatched. The CDR3 is 15 residues long. The V gene's germline CDR1 is MNHEY and CDR2 SMNVEV (reference sequence). CDR3 sequence (DNA): TGTGCCAGCCGTTCGAGGGCGGGAGAAGAGGATGAGCAGTTCTTC. Protein: CASRSRAGEEDEQFF.

The gene calls are TRBV6-5 and TRBJ2-5; 7 bases map to TRBD2. The germline CDR1 and CDR2 sequences are MNHEY and SVGAGI. Germline trimming cut 4 bases from V and 7 bases from J; bases unmatched to any gene: 9. The CDR3 extends over 14 amino acids. The CDR3 sequence is CASSFGASGVTQYF. CDR3 in DNA: TGTGCCAGCAGTTTCGGGGCCAGCGGGGTGACCCAGTACTTC.

The CDR3 loop is CASSASGVYTGELFF. In DNA, the CDR3 is TGTGCCAGCAGCGCCTCGGGAGTCTACACCGGGGAGCTGTTTTTT. The V gene is TRBV9, the J gene TRBJ2-2; TRBD2 might be the D (6 bases). This CDR3 has 15 amino acids. Trimming stripped 3 bases from V and 3 bases from J, with 12 bases between. Germline V gene sequence: CDR1 SGDLS, CDR2 YYNGEE.